This T cell receptor beta chain is drawn from a study of blood T cell repertoires in COVID-19. As for the study in general: Sources were T cells, B-cell-depleted T cells, or PBMCs; the material itself was cDNA or gDNA.

This CDR3 has 14 residues. The ends lost 5 bases at V and 6 bases at J; junction bases unmatched: 8. Germline lookup yields CDR1 SGDLS and CDR2 YYNGEE. Original processing methods: Nucleated cell number was recorded as an estimate derived from reference gene primer amplification. The assay was immunoSEQ multiplex PCR, and TCRdb's table has in-frame clones only and misses some. V, J and clone size reflect that table, while D and trimming were determined from the DNA. The sample has 95,000 to 150,000 clones, about 90% seen once. The rearrangement joins TRBV9 to TRBJ1-2; 9 nucleotides line up with TRBD1. Sequences were obtained from peripheral blood. This receptor was taken from a woman aged 45-59 years with active or convalescent COVID-19. The CDR3 protein is CASSRDRAFDGYTF. CDR3 nucleotides: TGTGCCAGCAGTAGGGACAGGGCTTTTGATGGCTACACCTTC.